The 32 T cell receptor beta chains below all came from one sample that was sequenced in a study of cytomegalovirus exposure and HLA in healthy donors. This PCR relied on a set of 60 Vbeta primers and 13 Jbeta primers. Some clones are missing from TCRdb's copy, which holds only in-frame ones; the method was immunoSEQ multiplex PCR. The data show 100,000 or so clones, 75% to 80% seen once. The specimen sequenced was PBMCs. Receptor source: a woman aged 40-49 years in good health and CMV-seropositive.

V gene TRBV30 combines with J gene TRBJ2-1; TRBD2 is a possible D gene (5 bases). The V gene lost 4 bases and the J gene lost 2 bases, with 12 bases spanning the gap. CDR1 GTSNPN and CDR2 SVGIG come from the germline V gene (reference sequence). The CDR3 extends over 14 amino acids. Here the CDR3 reads CAWNLELAYNEQFF. As DNA, the CDR3 is TGTGCCTGGAACTTGGAACTAGCCTACAATGAGCAGTTCTTC.

V usage is TRBV6-6 and J usage is TRBJ1-2, with D uncertain. Trimming cost V 7 bases and J 5 bases, with 8 bases left between them. CDR3 length: 11 residues. Per germline, CDR1 MNHNY and CDR2 SVGAGI (reference sequence). The CDR3 reads CASTGWYGYTF. The CDR3 nucleotides read TGTGCCAGCACCGGGTGGTATGGCTACACCTTC.

The chain couples TRBV5-4 to TRBJ2-1; TRBD2 might be the D (6 bases). The V end was cut by 0 bases, the J end by 11 bases, with 12 bases between. Germline CDR1 SGHNT, CDR2 YYREEE (reference sequence). The CDR3 length is 13 residues. CDR3 amino acids: CASSLVGEEKQFF. In nucleotides, the CDR3 is TGTGCCAGCAGCTTGGTCGGGGAGGAAAAGCAGTTCTTC.

The chain has TRBV19 and TRBJ1-4, with TRBD1 matching over 8 bases. With V trimmed by 7 bases and J by 5 bases, 12 bases remained unmatched. This CDR3 contains 16 residues. Germline CDR1 LNHDA, CDR2 SQIVND (reference sequence). The CDR3 sequence: CASNSRGGTGNEKLFF. DNA for the CDR3: TGTGCCAGTAATTCCCGAGGGGGGACAGGAAATGAAAAACTGTTTTTT.

The chain links TRBV11-1 to TRBJ2-1, with D uncertain. V lost 1 base to trimming and J lost 3 bases, with 10 bases between them. The CDR3 runs 15 residues. The germline V gene has CDR1 SGHAT and CDR2 FQDESV (reference sequence). In nucleotides, the CDR3 is TGTGCCAGCAGCTTAGTTGCGGAAGTCTACAATGAGCAGTTCTTC. It translates to CASSLVAEVYNEQFF.

The chain combines TRBV29-1 with TRBJ1-3, with a possible D match to TRBD1 (6 bases). The CDR3 is made up of 14 amino acids. Deletions cut 6 bases from V and 1 base from J, with 13 bases between. The germline V gene has CDR1 SQVTM and CDR2 ANQGSEA. CDR3 amino acids: CSVVGTSSGNTIYF. CDR3 in DNA: TGCAGCGTGGTAGGGACATCATCTGGAAACACCATATATTTT.

The rearrangement uses TRBV28 and TRBJ1-4, with no clear D. Deletions cut 11 bases from V and 7 bases from J, with 17 bases between. The CDR3 covers 13 residues. CDR1 and CDR2 from the germline V gene are MDHEN and SYDVKM. The CDR3, as DNA: TGTGCCGGAGGTTCCGGGTTGGGTGAAAAACTGTTTTTT. Protein: CAGGSGLGEKLFF.

The V and J genes are TRBV18 and TRBJ2-7; possibly TRBD1 for D (6 bases). The germline gives CDR1 KGHSH, CDR2 LQKENI. The CDR3 runs 15 residues. Trimming cost V 8 bases and J 0 bases, with 17 bases left between them. For the CDR3, the DNA is TGTGCCAGCCATTGGAGACAGGCCAGCTCCTACGAGCAGTACTTC. Amino acid sequence: CASHWRQASSYEQYF.

The V call is TRBV13, the J call TRBJ2-7; weak D call: TRBD2 (5 bases). Germline values: CDR1 PRHDT, CDR2 FYEKMQ (reference sequence). This CDR3 contains 14 residues. Trimming took 10 bases from V and 6 from J, leaving 22 bases between them. CDR3 loop: CATRARGSPAEQYF. CDR3 nucleotide sequence: TGTGCCACCAGAGCTCGGGGATCCCCGGCCGAGCAGTACTTC.

This rearrangement joins TRBV7-2 to TRBJ2-3; a possible D gene is TRBD2 (5 bases). This CDR3 comprises 15 residues. V lost 6 bases and J 6 bases, leaving 19 bases between the germline ends. Germline V lookup: CDR1 SGHTA, CDR2 FQGNSA. CDR3 bases: TGTGCCAGCAGTACACATTTGCTAGCTACTGATACGCAGTATTTT. Encoded protein: CASSTHLLATDTQYF. The full variable domain, rest sourced from reference TRBV7-2 and TRBJ2-3, is GAGVSQSPSNKVTEKGKDVELRCDPISGHTALYWYRQSLGQGLEFLIYFQGNSAPDKSGLPSDRFSAERTGGSVSTLTIQRTQQEDSAVYLCASSTHLLATDTQYFGPGTRLTVL.

The chain couples TRBV5-6 to TRBJ2-3, with 7 bases matching TRBD2. Germline V lookup: CDR1 SGHDT, CDR2 YYEEEE. This CDR3 comprises 16 residues. With V trimmed by 0 bases and J by 2 bases, 6 bases remained unmatched. CDR3 sequence reads: CASSLVPSGLTDTQYF. The CDR3 coding sequence is TGTGCCAGCAGCTTGGTTCCTAGCGGCCTCACAGATACGCAGTATTTT. Full variable domain (rest looked up from reference TRBV5-6 and TRBJ2-3): DAGVTQSPTHLIKTRGQQVTLRCSPKSGHDTVSWYQQALGQGPQFIFQYYEEEERQRGNFPDRFSGHQFPNYSSELNVNALLLGDSALYLCASSLVPSGLTDTQYFGPGTRLTVL.

The V call is TRBV18, the J call TRBJ1-2; the match to TRBD1 covers 10 bases. V trimming: 3 bases; J trimming: 2 bases; junction bases outside the gene matches: 3. Germline V gene data show CDR1 as KGHSH and CDR2 as LQKENI. The CDR3 has 15 residues. The CDR3 nucleotides read TGTGCCAGCTCACCCCAGGGACAGGGGAACTATGGCTACACCTTC. It translates to CASSPQGQGNYGYTF.

The chain joins TRBV7-3 to TRBJ2-3; 8 bases are a match to TRBD2. J gave up 0 bases and V 7 bases, and 3 bases lay outside the gene matches. CDR3 length: 14 amino acids. Germline lookup yields CDR1 SGHTA and CDR2 FQGTGA. The CDR3 loop reads CASKPSGSTDTQYF. In nucleotides, the CDR3 is TGTGCCAGCAAACCTAGCGGGAGCACAGATACGCAGTATTTT.

J is TRBJ1-1 and V is TRBV2, with D uncertain. V lost 7 bases to trimming and J lost 3 bases, with 12 bases between them. This CDR3 contains 13 residues. Germline V gives CDR1 SNHLY, CDR2 FYNNEI. The CDR3 reads CASTQPADTEAFF. The DNA for the CDR3 is TGTGCCAGCACCCAACCAGCGGACACTGAAGCTTTCTTT.

The chain combines TRBV19 with TRBJ2-5, with D maybe TRBD2 (5 bases). This CDR3 has 14 residues. Germline V CDR1 and CDR2: LNHDA, SQIVND (reference sequence). The V and J ends lost 6 bases and 7 bases respectively, with 18 bases between them. The chain's CDR3 is CASRTAGVHATQYF. Written as DNA, the CDR3 is TGTGCCAGTAGGACTGCGGGCGTCCATGCGACCCAGTACTTC. The full variable domain, its missing parts supplied by reference TRBV19 and TRBJ2-5, is DGGITQSPKYLFRKEGQNVTLSCEQNLNHDAMYWYRQDPGQGLRLIYYSQIVNDFQKGDIAEGYSVSREKKESFPLTVTSAQKNPTAFYLCASRTAGVHATQYFGPGTRLLVL.

This clone was seen once. The genes are TRBV19 and TRBJ2-7; 8 bases align to TRBD1. The CDR3 spans 14 residues. The V segment lost 7 bases and the J segment 2 bases; nucleotides outside the gene matches: 7. Germline V gene lookup returns CDR1 LNHDA and CDR2 SQIVND (reference sequence). The CDR3 nucleotides read TGTGCCAGTACCACACAGACAGGGGCCTACGAGCAGTACTTC. Translation: CASTTQTGAYEQYF.

A note on this clone: This sample includes further DNA sequences coding for the same CDR3. The genes are TRBV9 and TRBJ2-5; tentatively, D is TRBD2 (6 bases). V gave up 0 bases and J gave up 4 bases, with 13 bases separating them. This CDR3 has 15 amino acids. Germline V gene data show CDR1 as SGDLS and CDR2 as YYNGEE. The CDR3 is CASSVGGTEGETQYF. Here the CDR3 DNA reads TGTGCCAGCAGCGTAGGGGGGACGGAGGGAGAGACCCAGTACTTC.

The chain links TRBV2 to TRBJ1-5; TRBD1 agrees at 7 bases. V lost 5 bases to trimming and J lost 2 bases; unmatched junction nucleotides: 3. Germline V CDR1 and CDR2: SNHLY, FYNNEI. The CDR3 spans 14 residues. CDR3 in DNA: TGTGCCAGCAGTCAGGGGGAGGGCAATCAGCCCCAGCATTTT. It encodes CASSQGEGNQPQHF.

The V gene is TRBV18, the J gene TRBJ1-6; 9 positions agree with TRBD1. CDR1 is KGHSH, CDR2 LQKENI, per germline. The CDR3 loop spans 15 amino acids. J lost 6 bases, V lost 3 bases, and 3 bases had no gene match. CDR3 bases: TGTGCCAGCTCACCTGACAGGGGGACTAATTCACCCCTCCACTTT. This translates into CASSPDRGTNSPLHF.

This rearrangement joins TRBV7-3 to TRBJ2-3; D remains ambiguous. This CDR3 contains 13 residues. The germline V and J ends were trimmed by 4 bases and 6 bases, with 11 bases remaining between them. Germline CDR1 and CDR2: SGHTA and FQGTGA. The chain's CDR3 is CASSSSITDTQYF. CDR3 sequence (DNA): TGTGCCAGCAGCTCCTCTATCACTGATACGCAGTATTTT.

The V gene is TRBV7-9, the J gene TRBJ1-5, with 9 bases identical to TRBD1. Germline loops: CDR1 SEHNR, CDR2 FQNEAQ (reference sequence). The ends lost 5 bases at V and 5 bases at J; junction bases unmatched: 10. The CDR3 extends over 16 amino acids. In DNA, the CDR3 is TGTGCCAGCAGCCCGGACAGGGGATTTATTCATCAGCCCCAGCATTTT. This codes for CASSPDRGFIHQPQHF. The full variable domain, its missing parts supplied by reference TRBV7-9 and TRBJ1-5, is DTGVSQNPRHKITKRGQNVTFRCDPISEHNRLYWYRQTLGQGPEFLTYFQNEAQLEKSRLLSDRFSAERPKGSFSTLEIQRTEQGDSAMYLCASSPDRGFIHQPQHFGDGTRLSIL.

This rearrangement joins TRBV27 to TRBJ2-6; TRBD2 matches 7 bases. This CDR3 region has 18 residues. V lost 1 base to trimming and J lost 4 bases; unmatched junction nucleotides: 10. From germline, CDR1 is MNHEY and CDR2 SMNVEV (reference sequence). The CDR3 sequence is CASSLLGMGGKGANVLTF. The CDR3 bases are TGTGCCAGCAGTTTATTGGGTATGGGGGGGAAAGGGGCCAACGTCCTGACTTTC. Based on the CDR3 plus reference TRBV27 and TRBJ2-6, the full variable domain is EAQVTQNPRYLITVTGKKLTVTCSQNMNHEYMSWYRQDPGLGLRQIYYSMNVEVTDKGDVPEGYKVSRKEKRNFPLILESPSPNQTSLYFCASSLLGMGGKGANVLTFGAGSRLTVL.

This clone appeared a few times. This chain uses TRBV9 with TRBJ2-5, with 9 positions matching TRBD1. The end of the DNA aligns better with TRBJ2-7, so the J call may be wrong. CDR1 and CDR2 (germline): SGDLS, YYNGEE. The length of the CDR3 is 15 residues. The CDR3 sequence is CATRAGTGITGEQYF. The CDR3, as DNA: TGTGCCACCCGCGCCGGGACAGGGATAACAGGCGAGCAGTACTTC.

Only one count was recorded for this clone. The rearrangement uses TRBV27 and TRBJ1-4, with unresolved D. This CDR3 contains 16 residues. Trimming stripped 5 bases from V and 4 bases from J, with 17 bases between. From germline, CDR1 is MNHEY and CDR2 SMNVEV (reference sequence). The CDR3 DNA sequence: TGTGCCAGCAGTCCTCGCTATCGGCTAGGTAATGAAAAACTGTTTTTT. Translating gives CASSPRYRLGNEKLFF.

J is TRBJ1-3 and V is TRBV6-5; the D gene is possibly TRBD1 (5 bases). Germline CDR1 and CDR2: MNHEY and SVGAGI. The CDR3 is made up of 15 amino acids. V lost 8 bases to trimming and J lost 3 bases, with 17 bases between them. CDR3 in amino acids: CASHGLRGVGNTIYF. For the CDR3, the DNA is TGTGCCAGCCACGGTTTAAGGGGCGTTGGAAACACCATATATTTT.

The CDR3 sequence: CASTGSGNTIYF. CDR3 DNA: TGTGCCAGCACAGGATCTGGAAACACCATATATTTT. The chain has TRBV28 and TRBJ1-3; unclear D gene. The V and J ends lost 7 bases and 1 base respectively, with 5 bases between them. This CDR3 region has 12 residues. CDR1 is MDHEN and CDR2 is SYDVKM in the germline V gene. Complete variable domain (other parts from reference TRBV28 and TRBJ1-3): DVKVTQSSRYLVKRTGEKVFLECVQDMDHENMFWYRQDPGLGLRLIYFSYDVKMKEKGDIPEGYSVSREKKERFSLILESASTNQTSMYLCASTGSGNTIYFGEGSWLTVV.

Notes on this clone: At one end, the junction sequence differs from germline, possibly due to a read error. V gene TRBV7-7 combines with J gene TRBJ2-5; the D is unclear. CDR3 length: 14 residues. Germline values: CDR1 SSHAT, CDR2 FNYEAQ (reference sequence). The CDR3 here is CASSLSQKREPQYF. The CDR3 nucleotides are TGTGCTAGCAGCTTATCACAGAAAAGAGAACCCCAGTACTTC.

V usage is TRBV7-6 and J usage is TRBJ2-3; D perhaps matches TRBD2 (5 bases). Between the trimmed V and J ends, which lost 2 bases and 8 bases, there was a span of 14 bases. Germline loops: CDR1 SGHVS, CDR2 FNYEAQ. This CDR3 is built from 14 residues. The CDR3 here is CASSLHHTSGTQYF. CDR3 nucleotide sequence: TGTGCCAGCAGCTTACATCATACCAGCGGTACGCAGTATTTT.

The chain joins TRBV7-2 to TRBJ2-2, with unresolved D. This CDR3 is 15 amino acids long. V lost 0 bases and J 4 bases, leaving 9 bases between the germline ends. Germline V gene data show CDR1 as SGHTA and CDR2 as FQGNSA. The CDR3 nucleotides read TGTGCCAGCAGCTTAGCGTCAGGCGCCACCGGGGAGCTGTTTTTT. It translates to CASSLASGATGELFF.

This clone has a handful of counts. The CDR3 sequence is CASSQDRFNEKLFF. CDR3 in DNA: TGTGCCAGCAGCCAAGACAGGTTCAATGAAAAACTGTTTTTT. This chain links TRBV4-2 with TRBJ1-4; D is undetermined. The CDR3 sequence is 14 residues long. With 0 bases removed from V and 5 bases from J, the gap between germline ends came to 7 bases. Germline-derived CDR1 and CDR2 are LGHNA and YNFKEQ.

The J gene is TRBJ2-1, the V gene TRBV10-3; 10 nucleotides match TRBD2. This CDR3 contains 15 residues. Trimming cost V 8 bases and J 1 base; bases outside gene matches: 5. Germline V CDR1 and CDR2: ENHRY, SYGVKD. The CDR3 region has the DNA TGTGCCATCGGACTAGCGGAGGTGTCCTACAATGAGCAGTTCTTC. Translating gives CAIGLAEVSYNEQFF.

CDR3 region: CATSRDLGPSSGNTIYF. The CDR3, as DNA: TGTGCCACCAGCAGAGATTTGGGGCCTAGCTCTGGAAACACCATATATTTT. This chain uses TRBV15 with TRBJ1-3; D perhaps matches TRBD1 (5 bases). The germline CDR1 and CDR2 sequences are LNHNV and YYDKDF (reference sequence). V was clipped by 0 bases and J by 0 bases, with 12 bases between them. The CDR3 spans 17 residues.